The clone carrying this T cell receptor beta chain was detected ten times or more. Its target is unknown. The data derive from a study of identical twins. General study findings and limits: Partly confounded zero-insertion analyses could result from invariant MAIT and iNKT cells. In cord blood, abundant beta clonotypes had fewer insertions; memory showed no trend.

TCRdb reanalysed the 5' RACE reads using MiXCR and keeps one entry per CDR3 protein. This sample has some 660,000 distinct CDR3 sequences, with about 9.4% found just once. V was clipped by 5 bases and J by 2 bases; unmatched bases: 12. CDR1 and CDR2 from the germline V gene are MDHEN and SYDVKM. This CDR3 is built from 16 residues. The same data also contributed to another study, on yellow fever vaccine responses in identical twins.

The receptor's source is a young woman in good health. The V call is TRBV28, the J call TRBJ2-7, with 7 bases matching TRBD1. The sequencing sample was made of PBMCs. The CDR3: CASSPSDRVRTYEQYF. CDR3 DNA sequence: TGTGCCAGCAGTCCGTCCGACAGGGTACGAACCTACGAGCAGTACTTC.